Shown below are 23 T cell receptor beta chains from a single sample sequenced in a study of shared clonotypes between healthy human individuals. Assay used: immunoSEQ multiplex PCR; TCRdb lists only in-frame clones, some missing. The sample consists of about 2.4 million clones, around nine tenths of them appearing once. Sequencing was done on a sample of naive CD4+ T cells sorted from blood. Documented subset: CD45RA+ positively selected. The receptor source for this set is a man younger than 35 in good health.

The chain couples TRBV28 to TRBJ2-5; unclear D gene. Trimming removed 4 bases at V and 5 bases at J, with 11 bases between. CDR3 length: 13 amino acids. The germline gives CDR1 MDHEN, CDR2 SYDVKM. The CDR3, as DNA: TGTGCCAGCAGTTCAGGCCCGTTGGAGACCCAGTACTTC. Its translation is CASSSGPLETQYF.

This sequence joins TRBV10-3 and TRBJ2-2, with D perhaps TRBD1 (6 bases). In germline, CDR1 is ENHRY, CDR2 SYGVKD. There are 15 residues in the CDR3. Trimming took off 4 bases at V and 0 bases at J, with 9 bases between the two ends. The CDR3 protein is CAISGDTSNTGELFF. In nucleotides, the CDR3 is TGTGCCATCAGTGGGGACACCTCGAACACCGGGGAGCTGTTTTTT.

For this clone: Other DNA sequences of this sample code for an identical CDR3. V gene TRBV6-1 combines with J gene TRBJ1-5; perhaps TRBD1 as D (5 bases). V was clipped by 3 bases and J by 3 bases, with 9 bases between them. CDR1 is MNHNS, CDR2 SASEGT, per germline. The CDR3 has 14 amino acids. The CDR3 loop is CASSEGQINQPQHF. The DNA of the CDR3 is TGTGCCAGCAGTGAGGGGCAAATCAATCAGCCCCAGCATTTT.

On this clone: Other DNA sequences in this sample translate to the same CDR3. V usage is TRBV18 and J usage is TRBJ2-3; D not resolved. Trimming stripped 3 bases from V and 2 bases from J, with 12 bases between. CDR1 is KGHSH, CDR2 LQKENI, per germline. This CDR3 contains 15 residues. In DNA, the CDR3 is TGTGCCAGCTCACCGACCTTGGGGTCCACAGATACGCAGTATTTT. Translated, it gives CASSPTLGSTDTQYF.

CDR3 amino acids: CASSYPSEGPWETQYF. The CDR3 region has the DNA TGTGCCAGCAGTTACCCATCTGAGGGACCTTGGGAGACCCAGTACTTC. V gene TRBV6-6 combines with J gene TRBJ2-5; D might be TRBD1 or TRBD2, each matching 5 bases. The CDR3 is 16 residues long. V was shortened by 2 bases and J by 5 bases, with 18 bases between the two germline ends. Per the germline V gene, CDR1 is MNHNY and CDR2 is SVGAGI (reference sequence).

This chain joins TRBV6-1 and TRBJ2-7, with 10 bases identical to TRBD2. V gave up 1 base and J gave up 4 bases; unmatched junction bases: 4. CDR3 length equals 15 residues. The germline V gene encodes CDR1 MNHNS and CDR2 SASEGT. The CDR3 DNA reads as TGTGCCAGCAGTGAAGGTAGCGGGAGGTCTTACGAGCAGTACTTC. It codes for CASSEGSGRSYEQYF.

V gene TRBV27 combines with J gene TRBJ2-4; either TRBD1 or TRBD2 may supply D (5 bases each). The CDR3 runs to 18 residues. Trimming left V 6 bases short and J 1 base short, with 22 bases between. Germline assignment: CDR1 MNHEY and CDR2 SMNVEV (reference sequence). The CDR3 bases are TGTGCCAGCAGCCAATTTGCCGGGACCTTCCTGGCCAAAAACATTCAGTACTTC. Amino acid sequence: CASSQFAGTFLAKNIQYF.

The chain is built from TRBV29-1 and TRBJ2-1; 13 bases are a match to TRBD2. V lost 7 bases and J lost 9; bases outside the gene matches: 9. The length of the CDR3 is 14 residues. Looked up from germline, CDR1 is SQVTM and CDR2 is ANQGSEA. CDR3 loop: CSARRLAGGFEQFF. The CDR3 bases are TGCAGCGCAAGGAGACTAGCGGGGGGTTTTGAGCAGTTCTTC.

This chain connects TRBV5-1 to TRBJ2-6; unclear D gene. Trimming took 0 bases from V and 4 from J, leaving 8 bases between them. Per germline, CDR1 SGHRS and CDR2 YFSETQ. This CDR3 spans 15 amino acids. CDR3 loop: CASSLEGMGANVLTF. Written as DNA, the CDR3 is TGCGCCAGCAGCTTGGAAGGGATGGGGGCCAACGTCCTGACTTTC.

As for this clone: This same CDR3 is encoded by further DNA sequences in the sample. The chain couples TRBV2 to TRBJ1-5; 7 nucleotides match TRBD1. The V gene's germline CDR1 is SNHLY and CDR2 FYNNEI. This CDR3 spans 14 amino acids. The V gene end was trimmed by 1 base and the J gene end by 4 bases; junction bases not matched to a gene: 1. The chain's CDR3 is CASSEDRGNQPQHF. CDR3 bases: TGTGCCAGCAGTGAAGACAGGGGTAATCAGCCCCAGCATTTT.

The chain links TRBV27 to TRBJ2-2; unclear D gene. CDR1 is MNHEY, CDR2 SMNVEV, per germline (reference sequence). V was clipped by 4 bases and J by 0 bases, with 15 bases between them. This CDR3 is 17 amino acids long. CDR3 in DNA: TGTGCCAGCAGTTCACCAGGAGCATCGGCGAACACCGGGGAGCTGTTTTTT. Translation: CASSSPGASANTGELFF.

The chain is built from TRBV27 and TRBJ1-4; 8 bases align to TRBD1. The junction had 10 bases not matched to a gene; V was cut back by 5 bases and J by 8 bases. The CDR3 loop spans 15 amino acids. The germline gives CDR1 MNHEY, CDR2 SMNVEV (reference sequence). CDR3 in DNA: TGTGCCAGCAGTCCCCGGACAGGGAGGCAGGAAAAACTGTTTTTT. It codes for CASSPRTGRQEKLFF.

The genes are TRBV2 and TRBJ1-2, with TRBD1 identical over 9 bases. Germline V gene data show CDR1 as SNHLY and CDR2 as FYNNEI. The CDR3 is 16 amino acids. The trim removed 7 bases at V and 4 bases at J, leaving 13 bases unmatched. In DNA, the CDR3 is TGTGCCAGCACTGGGGTCGGGACAGGGTTTGGCTATGGCTACACCTTC. This sequence encodes CASTGVGTGFGYGYTF.

The J gene is TRBJ1-2, the V gene TRBV10-3; D is uncertain. This CDR3 has 13 residues. Germline V CDR1 and CDR2: ENHRY, SYGVKD. The ends were cut back, 0 bases at V and 6 bases at J, with 8 bases in the middle. In DNA form, the CDR3 reads TGTGCCATCAGTGAGTCGCAGGTTGATGGCTACACCTTC. Protein: CAISESQVDGYTF.

The chain joins TRBV5-4 to TRBJ1-5; the match to TRBD1 covers 9 bases. CDR3 length: 15 residues. Germline values: CDR1 SGHNT, CDR2 YYREEE (reference sequence). V was pared by 1 base and J by 6 bases, with 5 bases of the junction left unmatched. The CDR3 DNA follows: TGTGCCAGCAGCTTGTGGACAGGGGTTTCTCAGCCCCAGCATTTT. This encodes CASSLWTGVSQPQHF. Together with reference TRBV5-4 and TRBJ1-5, the CDR3 gives the full variable domain: ETGVTQSPTHLIKTRGQQVTLRCSSQSGHNTVSWYQQALGQGPQFIFQYYREEENGRGNFPPRFSGLQFPNYSSELNVNALELDDSALYLCASSLWTGVSQPQHFGDGTRLSIL.

The rearrangement links TRBV9 to TRBJ2-2, with a possible D match to TRBD1 (6 bases). Germline-derived CDR1 and CDR2 are SGDLS and YYNGEE. The ends were cut back, 4 bases at V and 4 bases at J, with 20 bases in the middle. The CDR3 length is 17 residues. The CDR3 here is CASSKTGPAIGTGELFF. The CDR3 region has the DNA TGTGCCAGCAGCAAGACAGGACCAGCGATTGGCACCGGGGAGCTGTTTTTT.

The rearrangement links TRBV10-3 to TRBJ2-7; TRBD1 matches at 9 bases. This CDR3 region has 14 residues. V gave up 10 bases and J gave up 0 bases; unmatched junction bases: 7. CDR1 is ENHRY and CDR2 is SYGVKD in the germline V gene. This chain's CDR3 is CATRTGESSYEQYF. The CDR3, as DNA: TGTGCCACTAGGACAGGGGAAAGCTCCTACGAGCAGTACTTC.

A remark on this clone: Other DNA sequences in this specimen translate into the identical CDR3. V usage is TRBV5-4 and J usage is TRBJ2-3, with 7 bases that match TRBD1. Germline values: CDR1 SGHNT, CDR2 YYREEE (reference sequence). CDR3 length: 13 residues. V lost 2 bases and J lost 4; bases outside the gene matches: 1. CDR3 protein: CASSLTGADTQYF. CDR3 DNA sequence: TGTGCCAGCAGCTTAACAGGGGCAGATACGCAGTATTTT.

This clone was detected only once. The genes are TRBV6-5 and TRBJ1-5, with TRBD1 matching 9 bases. CDR3 length: 15 amino acids. Unmatched junction bases numbered 6, after V lost 6 bases and J lost 3 bases. Germline lookup yields CDR1 MNHEY and CDR2 SVGAGI. The CDR3 sequence: CASSSDRGDNQPQHF. CDR3 DNA sequence: TGTGCCAGCAGCAGCGACAGGGGGGACAATCAGCCCCAGCATTTT.

The table lists this clone with a few counts. The gene calls are TRBV2 and TRBJ1-1; no reliable D call. There are 14 residues in the CDR3. V was trimmed by 5 bases and J by 1 base, leaving 11 bases between them. Germline V gene lookup returns CDR1 SNHLY and CDR2 FYNNEI. Written as DNA, the CDR3 is TGTGCCAGCAGTCCTACAACTAGGAACACTGAAGCTTTCTTT. This sequence encodes CASSPTTRNTEAFF.

The gene calls are TRBV5-4 and TRBJ2-3; 9 bases align to TRBD2. V lost 2 bases to trimming and J lost 4 bases; unmatched junction nucleotides: 5. This CDR3 region has 15 residues. Germline lookup yields CDR1 SGHNT and CDR2 YYREEE (reference sequence). The CDR3 DNA sequence: TGTGCCAGCAGCTTTAGCGGGAGCCCGCCAGATACGCAGTATTTT. Translating it yields CASSFSGSPPDTQYF.

On this clone itself: Other DNA sequences in the same sample also yield this CDR3. The chain employs TRBV30 and TRBJ2-7; TRBD2 might be the D (6 bases). This CDR3 contains 13 residues. The V gene lost 3 bases and the J gene lost 3 bases, with 12 bases spanning the gap. Germline-derived CDR1 and CDR2 are GTSNPN and SVGIG (reference sequence). The CDR3 loop reads CAWSGQGGYEQYF. The CDR3 DNA sequence: TGTGCCTGGAGCGGGCAGGGAGGCTACGAGCAGTACTTC.

CDR3: CASSPRRGSNQPQHF. The CDR3 DNA sequence: TGTGCCAGCAGCCCACGGAGAGGGAGCAATCAGCCCCAGCATTTT. The gene calls are TRBV28 and TRBJ1-5, with no clear D. CDR3 length: 15 residues. Germline V CDR1 and CDR2: MDHEN, SYDVKM. V was trimmed by 6 bases and J by 1 base, leaving 13 bases between them.